This TCR beta chain originates from a study of cytomegalovirus exposure and HLA in healthy donors. Study-wide background: Ancestry clustering placed 81% of around 400 genotyped donors in the Caucasian-associated cluster. Study-wide results and limits: Altogether, about 160 TCR beta chains were recorded as cytomegalovirus-associated. Later, an analysis showed that TCR beta chains associated with HLA were more clonally expanded than others that were equally common.

Comment on this clone: Its target is not known.

With 4 bases clipped from V and 4 bases from J, the junction kept 7 bases outside the gene matches. The germline gives CDR1 SGDLS, CDR2 YYNGEE. The CDR3 sequence is 14 residues long. PCR was performed using 60 Vbeta and 13 Jbeta primers. The repertoire was sequenced with immunoSEQ multiplex PCR; TCRdb's copy has only in-frame clones and lacks some. The top ten clones hold 7.8% of a sample with fewer than 200,000 clones, roughly 12% of them seen once. Unrecorded immune exposures were likely, despite nominal health at sampling. The rearrangement links TRBV9 to TRBJ1-2; 7 positions match TRBD1. Material: PBMCs. This clonotype was sampled from a man between 50 and 59 years old in good health and CMV-seropositive. The CDR3 region has the DNA TGTGCCAGCAGCCCACTGGGACAGCTCTATGGCTACACCTTC. Its protein product is CASSPLGQLYGYTF.